The text below deals with one T cell receptor beta chain. The V gene's germline CDR1 is SGDLS and CDR2 YYNGEE. The germline V and J ends were trimmed by 0 bases and 6 bases, with 12 bases remaining between them. The CDR3 consists of 14 residues. Participant age was roughly 18 to 90 years, and participants resided in roughly 25 US areas. Per the original methods: Reference gene primer amplification gave estimated nucleated cell counts. Assay: immunoSEQ multiplex PCR; the TCRdb copy retains only in-frame clones and omits some. V and J calls plus clone size are reproduced from that table; the DNA served to infer D and trimming. The data contain 150,000 or so clones, about 84% of them seen just once; the ten biggest clones take up 5.6%. This sample is drawn from a study of blood T cell repertoires in COVID-19. In the study overall: Sources were T cells, B-cell-depleted T cells, or PBMCs; the material itself was cDNA or gDNA.

The chain has TRBV9 and TRBJ1-1; perhaps TRBD1 as D (5 bases). This TCR came from a woman aged 40 to 50 with acute COVID-19. The sample consisted of PBMCs or T cells enriched from blood (not recorded which). The CDR3 sequence is CASSVDHRSAEAFF. The CDR3 DNA reads as TGTGCCAGCAGCGTAGATCACAGGTCGGCTGAAGCTTTCTTT.